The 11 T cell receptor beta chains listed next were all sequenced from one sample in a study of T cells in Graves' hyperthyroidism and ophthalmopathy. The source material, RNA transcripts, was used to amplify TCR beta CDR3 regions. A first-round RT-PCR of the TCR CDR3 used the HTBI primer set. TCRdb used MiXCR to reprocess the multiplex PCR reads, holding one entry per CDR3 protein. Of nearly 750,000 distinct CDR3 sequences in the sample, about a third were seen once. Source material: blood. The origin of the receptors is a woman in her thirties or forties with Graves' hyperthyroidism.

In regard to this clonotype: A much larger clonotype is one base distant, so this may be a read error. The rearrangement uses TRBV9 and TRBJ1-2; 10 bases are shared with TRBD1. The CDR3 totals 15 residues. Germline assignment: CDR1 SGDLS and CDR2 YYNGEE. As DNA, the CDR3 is TGTGCCGGCAGCGAGGGACAGGGGCATTCTTATGGCTACACCTTC. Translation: CAGSEGQGHSYGYTF.

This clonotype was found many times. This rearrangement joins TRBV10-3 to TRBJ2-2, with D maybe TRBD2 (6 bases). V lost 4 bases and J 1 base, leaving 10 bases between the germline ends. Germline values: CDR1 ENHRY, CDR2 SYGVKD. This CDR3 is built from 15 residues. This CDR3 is CAISVSRENTGELFF. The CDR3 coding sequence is TGTGCCATCAGTGTCTCGCGGGAGAACACCGGGGAGCTGTTTTTT.

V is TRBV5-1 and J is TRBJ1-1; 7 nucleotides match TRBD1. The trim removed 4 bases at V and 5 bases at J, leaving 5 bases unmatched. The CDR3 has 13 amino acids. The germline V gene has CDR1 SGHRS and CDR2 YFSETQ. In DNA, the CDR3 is TGCGCCAGCAGCAGACAGGGCATAACTGAAGCTTTCTTT. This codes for CASSRQGITEAFF.

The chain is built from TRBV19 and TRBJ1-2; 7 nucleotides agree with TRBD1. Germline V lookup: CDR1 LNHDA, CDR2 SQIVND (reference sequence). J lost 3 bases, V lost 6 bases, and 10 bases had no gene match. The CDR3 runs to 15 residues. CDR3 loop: CASSLNRGSDYGYTF. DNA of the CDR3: TGTGCCAGTAGCCTAAACAGGGGATCCGACTATGGCTACACCTTC.

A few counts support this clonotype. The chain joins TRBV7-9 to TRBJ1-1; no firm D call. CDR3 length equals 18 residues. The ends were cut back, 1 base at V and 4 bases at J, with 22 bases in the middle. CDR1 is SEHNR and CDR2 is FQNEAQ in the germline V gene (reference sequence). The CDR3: CASSLEGLSGVIGTEAFF. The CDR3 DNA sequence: TGTGCCAGCAGCTTAGAAGGGTTATCCGGGGTGATCGGCACTGAAGCTTTCTTT.

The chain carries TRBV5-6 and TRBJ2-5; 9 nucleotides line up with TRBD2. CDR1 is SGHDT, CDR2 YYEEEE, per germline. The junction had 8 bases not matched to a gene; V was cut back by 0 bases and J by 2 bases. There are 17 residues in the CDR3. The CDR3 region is CASSLVQREAEQETQYF. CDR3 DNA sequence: TGTGCCAGCAGCTTGGTCCAGCGGGAGGCTGAACAAGAGACCCAGTACTTC.

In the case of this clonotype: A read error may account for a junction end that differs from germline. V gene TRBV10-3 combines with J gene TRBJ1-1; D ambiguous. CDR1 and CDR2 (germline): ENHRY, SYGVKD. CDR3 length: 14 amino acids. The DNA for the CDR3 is TGTGCCAGCAGTTACCGGACCAGCCCTCCGGAAGCTTTCTTT. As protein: CASSYRTSPPEAFF.

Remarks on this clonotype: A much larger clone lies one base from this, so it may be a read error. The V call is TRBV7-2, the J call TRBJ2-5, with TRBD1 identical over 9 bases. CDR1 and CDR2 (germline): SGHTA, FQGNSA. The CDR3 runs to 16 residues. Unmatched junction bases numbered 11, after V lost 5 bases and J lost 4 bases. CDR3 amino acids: CASSTHGGQGIETQYF. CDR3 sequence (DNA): TGTGCCAGCAGCACCCACGGCGGACAGGGGATAGAGACCCAGTACTTC.

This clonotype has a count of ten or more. The CDR3 region has the DNA TGTGCCAGCAGCTTCTCGGCCGGGACAGGGGAACACTATGGCTACACCTTC. Residues: CASSFSAGTGEHYGYTF. The chain joins TRBV9 to TRBJ1-2, with 10 bases that match TRBD1. The CDR3 is 17 residues long. Unmatched junction bases numbered 12, after V lost 4 bases and J lost 3 bases. The germline CDR1 and CDR2 sequences are SGDLS and YYNGEE.

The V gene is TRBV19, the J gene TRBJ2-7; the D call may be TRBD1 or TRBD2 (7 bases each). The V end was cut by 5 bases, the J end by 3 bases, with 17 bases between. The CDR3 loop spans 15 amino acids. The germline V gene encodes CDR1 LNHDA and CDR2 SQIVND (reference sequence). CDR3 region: CASSQGGLGYYEQYF. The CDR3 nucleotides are TGTGCCAGTAGTCAGGGGGGGCTGGGCTACTACGAGCAGTACTTC.

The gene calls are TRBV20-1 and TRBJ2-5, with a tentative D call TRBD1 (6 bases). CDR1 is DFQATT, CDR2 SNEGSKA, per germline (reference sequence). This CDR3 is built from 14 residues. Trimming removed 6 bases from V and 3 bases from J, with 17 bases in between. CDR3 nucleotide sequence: TGCAGTGCCACAGGGATGACGGGGAAAGAGACCCAGTACTTC. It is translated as CSATGMTGKETQYF.